This T cell receptor beta chain was documented in a study of T cells in Graves' hyperthyroidism and ophthalmopathy. General observations from the study: The model identified upcoming ophthalmopathy a median about 7.1 months ahead of onset.

V shed 2 bases and J 9 bases; nucleotides not matched to a gene: 3. Germline assignment: CDR1 MNHEY and CDR2 SVGEGT. The CDR3 consists of 15 residues. Many counts were recorded for this clonotype. Antigen specificity is unknown. Amplified regions were TCR beta CDR3 sequences from RNA transcripts. The HTBI primer set was used in a first-round RT-PCR of the TCR CDR3. TCRdb ran MiXCR on the multiplex PCR reads and lists one entry per CDR3 protein. Seen here are hundreds of thousands of distinct CDR3 sequences, about 14% observed once, and the top ten hold about an eighth. This sequence was found in a woman between 50 and 59 years old with Graves' ophthalmopathy. The chain links TRBV6-2 or TRBV6-3 to TRBJ2-1; 14 bases agree with TRBD2. Sequencing used blood. CDR3 protein: CASSYGTSGRSEQFF. CDR3 in DNA: TGTGCCAGCAGTTACGGGACTAGCGGGAGAAGTGAGCAGTTCTTC.